The T cell receptor (beta chain) under discussion was sequenced for a study of T cell responses to AZD1222 COVID-19 vaccine. As for the study in general: Pooled samples include second doses given at about 4 or 12 weeks.

The germline V gene encodes CDR1 LGHDT and CDR2 YNNKEL (reference sequence). The CDR3 consists of 11 residues. V was shortened by 2 bases and J by 3 bases, with 2 bases between the two germline ends. Clones were read by immunoSEQ multiplex PCR, and TCRdb kept only the in-frame ones, dropping some. The data hold some 150,000 clones, with about 90% observed a single time. On this clone itself: No antigen is known for it.

Findings and caveats of the study: There were mostly white British donors and more females than males, and clonal diversity was possibly underestimated. Baseline seropositivity occurred in only six or seven AZD1222 recipients. Spike was spanned by vaccine-associated CD4 TCRs, which were dominant at 160-218 and 743-854.

The receptor was isolated from an adult in good health. The chain recombines TRBV3-1 (or the pseudogene TRBV3-2) with TRBJ2-7; D not certain. The starting material was peripheral blood, obtained on day 0 of AZD1222 vaccination. The CDR3 reads CASSQSYEQYF. The CDR3 DNA is TGTGCCAGCAGCCAAAGCTACGAGCAGTACTTC.